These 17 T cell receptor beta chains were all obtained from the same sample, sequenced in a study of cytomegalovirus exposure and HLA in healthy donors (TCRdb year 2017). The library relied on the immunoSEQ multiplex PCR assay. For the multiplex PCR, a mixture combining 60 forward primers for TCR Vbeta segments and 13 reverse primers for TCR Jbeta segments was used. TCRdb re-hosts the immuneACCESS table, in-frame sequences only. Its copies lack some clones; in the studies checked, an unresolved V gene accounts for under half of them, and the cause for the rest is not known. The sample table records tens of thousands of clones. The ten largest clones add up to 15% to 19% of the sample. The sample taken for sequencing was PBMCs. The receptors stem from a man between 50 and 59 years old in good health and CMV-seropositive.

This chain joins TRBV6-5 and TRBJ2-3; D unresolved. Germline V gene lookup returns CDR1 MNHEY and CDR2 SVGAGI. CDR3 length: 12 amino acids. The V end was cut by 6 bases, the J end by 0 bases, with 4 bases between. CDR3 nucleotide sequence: TGTGCCAGCAGGGCTAGCACAGATACGCAGTATTTT. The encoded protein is CASRASTDTQYF.

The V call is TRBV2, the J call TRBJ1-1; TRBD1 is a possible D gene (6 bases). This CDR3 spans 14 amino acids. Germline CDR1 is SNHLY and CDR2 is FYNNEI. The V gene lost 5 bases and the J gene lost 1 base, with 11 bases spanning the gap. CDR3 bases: TGTGCCAGCAGTAGGGGGGGCAGGAACACTGAAGCTTTCTTT. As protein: CASSRGGRNTEAFF.

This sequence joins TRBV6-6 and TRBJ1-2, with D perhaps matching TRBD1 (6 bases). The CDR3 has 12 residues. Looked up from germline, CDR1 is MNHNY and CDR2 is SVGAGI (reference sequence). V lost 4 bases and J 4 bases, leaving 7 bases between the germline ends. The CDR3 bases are TGTGCCAGCAGTTTAGGGGGCTATGGCTACACCTTC. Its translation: CASSLGGYGYTF.

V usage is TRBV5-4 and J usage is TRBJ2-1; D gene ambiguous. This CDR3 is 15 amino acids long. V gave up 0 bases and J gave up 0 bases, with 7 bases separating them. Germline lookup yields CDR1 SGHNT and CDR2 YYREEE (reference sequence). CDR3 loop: CASSLEESSYNEQFF. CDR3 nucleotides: TGTGCCAGCAGCTTGGAGGAGAGCTCCTACAATGAGCAGTTCTTC.

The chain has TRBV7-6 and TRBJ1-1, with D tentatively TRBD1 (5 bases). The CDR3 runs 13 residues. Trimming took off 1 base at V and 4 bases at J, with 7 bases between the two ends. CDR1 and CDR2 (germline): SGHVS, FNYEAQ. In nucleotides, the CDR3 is TGTGCCAGCAGCTTAGAGGGGCCCACTGAAGCTTTCTTT. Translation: CASSLEGPTEAFF. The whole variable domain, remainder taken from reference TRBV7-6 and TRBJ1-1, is GAGVSQSPRYKVTKRGQDVALRCDPISGHVSLYWYRQALGQGPEFLTYFNYEAQQDKSGLPNDRFSAERPEGSISTLTIQRTEQRDSAMYRCASSLEGPTEAFFGQGTRLTVV.

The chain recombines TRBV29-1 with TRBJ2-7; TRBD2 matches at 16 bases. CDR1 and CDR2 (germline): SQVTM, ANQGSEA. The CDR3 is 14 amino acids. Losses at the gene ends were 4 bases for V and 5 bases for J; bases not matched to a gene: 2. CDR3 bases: TGCAGCGTTGGGGGACTAGCGGGAGGGAACGAGCAGTACTTC. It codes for CSVGGLAGGNEQYF.

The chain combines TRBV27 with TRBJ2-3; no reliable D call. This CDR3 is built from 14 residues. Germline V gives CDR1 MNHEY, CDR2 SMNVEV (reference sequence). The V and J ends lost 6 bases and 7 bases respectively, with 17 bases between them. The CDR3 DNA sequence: TGTGCCAGCAGCCCTAACCCCCTTCAATATACGCAGTATTTT. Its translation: CASSPNPLQYTQYF.

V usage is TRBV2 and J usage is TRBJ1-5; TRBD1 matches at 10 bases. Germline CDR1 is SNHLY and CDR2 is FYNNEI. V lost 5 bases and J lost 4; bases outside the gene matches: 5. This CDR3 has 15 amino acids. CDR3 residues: CASSLTGGSNQPQHF. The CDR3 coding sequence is TGTGCCAGCAGTTTGACAGGGGGCTCTAATCAGCCCCAGCATTTT.

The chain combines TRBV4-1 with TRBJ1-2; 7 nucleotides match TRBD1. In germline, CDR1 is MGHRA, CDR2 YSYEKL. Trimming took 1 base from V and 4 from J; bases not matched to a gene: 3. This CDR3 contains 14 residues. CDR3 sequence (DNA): TGCGCCAGCAGCCAAGGACAGGGTTCCTATGGCTACACCTTC. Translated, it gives CASSQGQGSYGYTF.

CDR3 bases: TGTGCCAGTAGTTCAGGGACTAGAAGCTCCTACGAGCAGTACTTC. It codes for CASSSGTRSSYEQYF. The J gene is TRBJ2-7, the V gene TRBV19; TRBD2 aligns across 8 bases. The ends lost 5 bases at V and 0 bases at J; junction bases unmatched: 6. Germline values: CDR1 LNHDA, CDR2 SQIVND (reference sequence). This CDR3 is built from 15 residues. The complete variable domain, with remaining parts taken from reference TRBV19 and TRBJ2-7, reads DGGITQSPKYLFRKEGQNVTLSCEQNLNHDAMYWYRQDPGQGLRLIYYSQIVNDFQKGDIAEGYSVSREKKESFPLTVTSAQKNPTAFYLCASSSGTRSSYEQYFGPGTRLTVT.

The chain's CDR3 is CATATVNTEAFF. The CDR3 coding sequence is TGTGCCACCGCCACAGTGAACACTGAAGCTTTCTTT. The chain employs TRBV10-3 and TRBJ1-1, with D uncertain. This CDR3 contains 12 residues. V was clipped by 10 bases and J by 0 bases, with 9 bases between them. The V gene's germline CDR1 is ENHRY and CDR2 SYGVKD.

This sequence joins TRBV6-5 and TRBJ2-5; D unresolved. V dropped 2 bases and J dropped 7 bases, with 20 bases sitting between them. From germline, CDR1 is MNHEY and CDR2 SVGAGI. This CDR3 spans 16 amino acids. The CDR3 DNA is TGTGCCAGCAGTTACGATGGCCTTCTGCCCGTCAGGACCCAGTACTTC. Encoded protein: CASSYDGLLPVRTQYF.

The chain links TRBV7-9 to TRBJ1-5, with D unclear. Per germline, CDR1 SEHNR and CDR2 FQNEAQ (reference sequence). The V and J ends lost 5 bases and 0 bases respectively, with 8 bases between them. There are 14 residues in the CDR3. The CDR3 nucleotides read TGTGCCAGCAGCGTTGATAGTAGCAATCAGCCCCAGCATTTT. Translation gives CASSVDSSNQPQHF.

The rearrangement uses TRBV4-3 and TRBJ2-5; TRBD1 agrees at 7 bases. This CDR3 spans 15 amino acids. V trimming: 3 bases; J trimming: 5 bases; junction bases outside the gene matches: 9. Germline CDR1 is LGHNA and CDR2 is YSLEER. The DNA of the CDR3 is TGCGCCAGCAGCCACACGGACAGGAGGTCGGAGACCCAGTACTTC. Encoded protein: CASSHTDRRSETQYF.

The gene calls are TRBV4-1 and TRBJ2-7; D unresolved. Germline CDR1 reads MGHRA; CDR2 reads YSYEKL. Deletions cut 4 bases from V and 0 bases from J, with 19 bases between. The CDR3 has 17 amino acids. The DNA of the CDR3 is TGCGCCAGCAGCCCCTACCCTAGAGGTCCTCTCTCCTACGAGCAGTACTTC. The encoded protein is CASSPYPRGPLSYEQYF.

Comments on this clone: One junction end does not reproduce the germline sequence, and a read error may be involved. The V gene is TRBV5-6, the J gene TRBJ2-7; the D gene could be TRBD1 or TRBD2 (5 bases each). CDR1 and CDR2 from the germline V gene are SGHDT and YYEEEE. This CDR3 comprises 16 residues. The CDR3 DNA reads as TGTGCCAGCACCTTGGGACCCTTCAGGGTCACCTACGAGCAGTACTTC. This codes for CASTLGPFRVTYEQYF. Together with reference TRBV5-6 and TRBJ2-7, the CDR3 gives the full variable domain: DAGVTQSPTHLIKTRGQQVTLRCSPKSGHDTVSWYQQALGQGPQFIFQYYEEEERQRGNFPDRFSGHQFPNYSSELNVNALLLGDSALYLCASTLGPFRVTYEQYFGPGTRLTVT.

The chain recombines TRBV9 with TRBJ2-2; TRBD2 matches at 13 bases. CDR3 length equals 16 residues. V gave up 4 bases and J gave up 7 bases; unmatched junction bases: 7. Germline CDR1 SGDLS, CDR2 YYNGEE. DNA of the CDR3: TGTGCCAGCAGCCTCCGACTAGCGGGAGGAATCGGGGAGCTGTTTTTT. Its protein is CASSLRLAGGIGELFF.